This T cell receptor (beta chain) was profiled in a study of cytomegalovirus exposure and HLA in healthy donors. On the study more broadly: An earlier analysis found 110 million or so unique TCR beta sequences from approximately 190 million T cells.

The V gene's germline CDR1 is SGHVS and CDR2 FQNEAQ. CDR3 length equals 15 residues. V dropped 5 bases and J dropped 4; count of bases not matched to a gene: 5. Study observations and caveats: In vitro checks showed that a few CMV-associated chains really do target CMV antigens.

Primers for the PCR totalled 60 Vbeta and 13 Jbeta. The table came from immunoSEQ multiplex PCR; TCRdb's copy has only in-frame clones and leaves some out. The repertoire holds around 150,000 clones, with 82% as singletons. Notes on this clone: The antigen is unknown.

Specimen: PBMCs. The rearrangement uses TRBV7-8 and TRBJ2-5; TRBD1 matches at 12 bases. The sequence derives from a girl aged 10-17 years in good health and CMV-seropositive. CDR3 DNA sequence: TGTGCCAGCAGCCTCCGGGACAGGGGGCGAGAGACCCAGTACTTC. It encodes CASSLRDRGRETQYF.